The 8 T cell receptor beta chains in this list originate from one sample, sequenced in a study of shared clonotypes between healthy human individuals. The data were produced by immunoSEQ multiplex PCR, yet TCRdb's version contains in-frame clones alone and is incomplete. The data show some 2 million clones, roughly 94% seen once. The sequenced sample was naive CD4+ T cells sorted from blood. Subset of the sample: CD45RA+ positively selected. These receptors were taken from a young man in good health.

The chain recombines TRBV5-5 with TRBJ2-3, with D unclear. Germline CDR1 SGHKS, CDR2 YYEKEE (reference sequence). V was trimmed by 8 bases and J by 4 bases, leaving 11 bases between them. This CDR3 is 12 amino acids long. CDR3 in DNA: TGTGCCAGTGGGCTAGGACCAGATACGCAGTATTTT. Amino acid sequence: CASGLGPDTQYF.

This clone has at least ten counts. The chain is built from TRBV5-1 and TRBJ1-3, with D unclear. This CDR3 spans 13 amino acids. V lost 6 bases, J lost 0 bases, and 7 bases lay in between. CDR1 and CDR2 (germline): SGHRS, YFSETQ. CDR3 protein: CASKPSSGNTIYF. The CDR3 DNA reads TGCGCCAGCAAGCCCTCCTCTGGAAACACCATATATTTT.

CDR3 amino acids: CASSFLDRGGTDTQYF. The CDR3 nucleotides read TGTGCCAGCAGCTTCCTGGACAGGGGGGGCACAGATACGCAGTATTTT. V usage is TRBV12-1 and J usage is TRBJ2-3; TRBD1, the D gene given by the table, was not confirmed from the DNA. TRBV12-1 is an annotated pseudogene. The CDR3 length is 16 residues.

This clone appeared once. The gene calls are TRBV5-1 and TRBJ1-1, with a weak D call TRBD1 (6 bases). Germline-derived CDR1 and CDR2 are SGHRS and YFSETQ. The V end lost 4 bases, the J end lost 4 bases, and 17 bases lay between the germline ends. CDR3 length equals 15 residues. The CDR3 nucleotides are TGCGCCAGCAGCCCGCCCATAACAGGGCCCACTGAAGCTTTCTTT. Its protein product is CASSPPITGPTEAFF.

The chain couples TRBV5-1 to TRBJ1-1; 7 bases are shared with TRBD1. V lost 0 bases, J lost 0 bases, and 5 bases stayed unmatched. The CDR3 runs to 16 residues. Germline assignment: CDR1 SGHRS and CDR2 YFSETQ. The CDR3: CASSLAGQQMNTEAFF. CDR3 in DNA: TGCGCCAGCAGCTTGGCGGGACAGCAGATGAACACTGAAGCTTTCTTT.

V and J are TRBV2 and TRBJ2-7; TRBD1 agrees at 10 bases. This CDR3 has 13 residues. After removal of 8 bases from V and 6 bases from J, the junction contained 7 bases not matched to a gene. Germline CDR1 is SNHLY and CDR2 is FYNNEI. Written as DNA, the CDR3 is TGTGCCAGCTCCGGGACAGGGGTTCGCGAGCAGTACTTC. Translating it yields CASSGTGVREQYF.

This clone is a singleton in its sample. The chain is built from TRBV7-3 and TRBJ1-5; D not certain. Between the trimmed V and J ends, which lost 7 bases and 5 bases, there was a span of 3 bases. CDR3 size: 10 residues. Looked up from germline, CDR1 is SGHTA and CDR2 is FQGTGA. CDR3 sequence: CASMHQPQHF. DNA for the CDR3: TGTGCCAGCATGCATCAGCCCCAGCATTTT.

The gene calls are TRBV5-1 and TRBJ1-1, with TRBD1 as a possible D gene (5 bases). There are 16 residues in the CDR3. V gave up 4 bases and J gave up 5 bases, with 21 bases separating them. Germline V gene lookup returns CDR1 SGHRS and CDR2 YFSETQ. Here the CDR3 reads CASSTATGGRGTEAFF. DNA for the CDR3: TGCGCCAGCAGCACCGCCACGGGGGGAAGGGGAACTGAAGCTTTCTTT.